The TCR beta chain under discussion was sequenced for a study of PD-L1 blockade in urothelial cancer. Study context: Atezolizumab, begun by patients in about 2014, was given at 1,200 mg intravenously every 3 weeks. Blood gave a median 141,255 T cells.

Specified time point: pretreatment peripheral blood. There were between 1 and 8 samples from each patient, taken pretreatment and on-treatment. Assay used: immunoSEQ multiplex PCR; TCRdb lists only in-frame clones, some missing. Among 15,000 to 20,000 clones, about 89% were seen once, and the ten largest hold about an eighth. This CDR3 has 16 residues. The junction had 10 bases not matched to a gene; V was cut back by 4 bases and J by 2 bases. Germline V lookup: CDR1 SGHKS, CDR2 YYEKEE (reference sequence). This specimen was PBMCs, taken around atezolizumab (anti-PD-L1) treatment. The chain combines TRBV5-5 with TRBJ2-5; 8 bases are a match to TRBD2. The receptor comes from a man aged 65-85 years with urothelial cancer. The CDR3 nucleotides are TGTGCCAGCAGCCTTCGACGGGGGGGGAGACAAGAGACCCAGTACTTC. It codes for CASSLRRGGRQETQYF.